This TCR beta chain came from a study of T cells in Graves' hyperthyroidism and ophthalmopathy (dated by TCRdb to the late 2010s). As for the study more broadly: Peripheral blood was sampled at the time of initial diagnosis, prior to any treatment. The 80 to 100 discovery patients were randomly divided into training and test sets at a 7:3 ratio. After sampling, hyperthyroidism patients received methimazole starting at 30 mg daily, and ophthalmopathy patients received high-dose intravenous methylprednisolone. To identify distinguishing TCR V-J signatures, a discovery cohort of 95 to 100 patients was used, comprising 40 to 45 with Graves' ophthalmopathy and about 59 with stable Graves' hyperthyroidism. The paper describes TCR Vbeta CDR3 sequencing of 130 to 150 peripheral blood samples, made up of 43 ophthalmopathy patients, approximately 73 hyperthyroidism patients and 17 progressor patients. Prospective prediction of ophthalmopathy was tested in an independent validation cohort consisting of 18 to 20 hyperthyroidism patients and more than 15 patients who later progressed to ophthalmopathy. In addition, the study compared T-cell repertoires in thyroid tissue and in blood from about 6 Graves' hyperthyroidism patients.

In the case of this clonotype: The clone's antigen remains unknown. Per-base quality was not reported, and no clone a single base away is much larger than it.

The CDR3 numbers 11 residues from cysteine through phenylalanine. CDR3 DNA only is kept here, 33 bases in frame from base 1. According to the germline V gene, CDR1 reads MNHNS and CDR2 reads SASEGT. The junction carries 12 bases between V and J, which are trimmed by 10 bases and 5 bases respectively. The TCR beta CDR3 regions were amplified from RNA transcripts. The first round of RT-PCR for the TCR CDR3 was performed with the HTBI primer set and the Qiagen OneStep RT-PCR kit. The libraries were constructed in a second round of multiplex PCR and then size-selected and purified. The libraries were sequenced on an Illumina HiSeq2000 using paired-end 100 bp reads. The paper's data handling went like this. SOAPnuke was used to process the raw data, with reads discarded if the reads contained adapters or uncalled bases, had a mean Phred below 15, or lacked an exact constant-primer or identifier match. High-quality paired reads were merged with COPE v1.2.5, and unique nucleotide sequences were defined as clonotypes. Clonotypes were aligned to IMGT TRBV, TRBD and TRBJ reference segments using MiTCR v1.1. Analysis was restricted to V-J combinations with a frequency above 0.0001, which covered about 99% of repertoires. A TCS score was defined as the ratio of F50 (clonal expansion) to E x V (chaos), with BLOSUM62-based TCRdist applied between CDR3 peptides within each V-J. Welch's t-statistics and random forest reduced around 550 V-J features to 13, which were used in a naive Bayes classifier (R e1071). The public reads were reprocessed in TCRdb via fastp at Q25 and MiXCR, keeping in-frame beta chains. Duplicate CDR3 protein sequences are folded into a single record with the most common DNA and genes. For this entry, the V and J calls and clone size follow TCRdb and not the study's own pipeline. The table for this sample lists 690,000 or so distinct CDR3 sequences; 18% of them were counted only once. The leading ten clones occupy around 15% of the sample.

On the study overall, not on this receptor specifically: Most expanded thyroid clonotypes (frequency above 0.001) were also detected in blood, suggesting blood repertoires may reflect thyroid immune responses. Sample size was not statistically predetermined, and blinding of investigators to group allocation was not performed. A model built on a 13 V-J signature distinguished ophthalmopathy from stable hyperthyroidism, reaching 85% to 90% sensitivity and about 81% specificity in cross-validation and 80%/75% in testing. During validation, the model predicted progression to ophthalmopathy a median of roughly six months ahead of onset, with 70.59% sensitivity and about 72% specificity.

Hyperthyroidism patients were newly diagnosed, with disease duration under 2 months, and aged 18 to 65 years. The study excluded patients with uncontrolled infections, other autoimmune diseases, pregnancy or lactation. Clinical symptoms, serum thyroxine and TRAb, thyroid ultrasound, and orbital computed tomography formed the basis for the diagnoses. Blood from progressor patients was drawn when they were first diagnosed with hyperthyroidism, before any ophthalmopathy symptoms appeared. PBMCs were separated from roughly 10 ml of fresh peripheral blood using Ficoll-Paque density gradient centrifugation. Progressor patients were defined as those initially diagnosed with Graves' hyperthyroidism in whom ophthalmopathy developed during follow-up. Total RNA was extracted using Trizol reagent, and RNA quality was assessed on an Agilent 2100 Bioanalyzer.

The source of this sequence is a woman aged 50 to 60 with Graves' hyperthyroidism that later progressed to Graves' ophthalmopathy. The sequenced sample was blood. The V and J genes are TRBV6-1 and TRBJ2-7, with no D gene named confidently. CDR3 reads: CATSLVHEQYF. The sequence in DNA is TGTGCCACCAGCCTGGTCCACGAGCAGTACTTC.